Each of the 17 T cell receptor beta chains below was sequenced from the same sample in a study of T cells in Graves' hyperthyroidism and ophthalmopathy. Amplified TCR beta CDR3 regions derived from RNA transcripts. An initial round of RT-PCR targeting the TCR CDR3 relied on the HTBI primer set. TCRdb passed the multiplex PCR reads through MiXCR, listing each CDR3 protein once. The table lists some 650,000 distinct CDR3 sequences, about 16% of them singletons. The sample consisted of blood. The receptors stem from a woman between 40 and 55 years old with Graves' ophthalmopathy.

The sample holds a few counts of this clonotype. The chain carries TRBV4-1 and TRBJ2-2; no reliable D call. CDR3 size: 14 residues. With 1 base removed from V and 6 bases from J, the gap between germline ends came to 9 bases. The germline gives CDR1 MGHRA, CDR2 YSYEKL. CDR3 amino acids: CASSQGGDSGELFF. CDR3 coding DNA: TGCGCCAGCAGCCAAGGTGGCGACTCCGGGGAGCTGTTTTTT.

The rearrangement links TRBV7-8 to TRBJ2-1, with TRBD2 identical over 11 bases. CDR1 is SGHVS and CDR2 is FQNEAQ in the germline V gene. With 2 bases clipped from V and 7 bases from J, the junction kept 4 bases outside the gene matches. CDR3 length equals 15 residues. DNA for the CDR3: TGTGCCAGCAGCTTACTGACTAGCGGGATTAATGAGCAGTTCTTC. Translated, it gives CASSLLTSGINEQFF.

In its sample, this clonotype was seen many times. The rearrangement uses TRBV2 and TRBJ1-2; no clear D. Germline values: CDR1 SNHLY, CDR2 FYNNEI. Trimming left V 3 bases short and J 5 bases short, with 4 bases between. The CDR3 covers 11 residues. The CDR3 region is CASSDPYGYTF. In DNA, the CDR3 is TGTGCCAGCAGTGACCCGTATGGCTACACCTTC. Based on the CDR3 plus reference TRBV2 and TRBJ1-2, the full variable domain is EPEVTQTPSHQVTQMGQEVILRCVPISNHLYFYWYRQILGQKVEFLVSFYNNEISEKSEIFDDQFSVERPDGSNFTLKIRSTKLEDSAMYFCASSDPYGYTFGSGTRLTVV.

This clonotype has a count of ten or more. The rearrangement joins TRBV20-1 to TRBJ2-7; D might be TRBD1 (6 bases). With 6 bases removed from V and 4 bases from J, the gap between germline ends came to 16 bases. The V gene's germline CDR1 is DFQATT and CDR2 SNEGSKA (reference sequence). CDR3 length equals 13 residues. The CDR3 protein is CSAQTGTAYEQYF. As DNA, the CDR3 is TGCAGTGCCCAAACAGGGACCGCTTACGAGCAGTACTTC.

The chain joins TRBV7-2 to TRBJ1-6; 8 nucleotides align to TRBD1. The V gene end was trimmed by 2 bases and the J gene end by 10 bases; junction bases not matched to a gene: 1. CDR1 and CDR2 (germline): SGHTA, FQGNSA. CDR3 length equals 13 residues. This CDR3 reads CASSLQGASPLHF. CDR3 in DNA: TGTGCCAGCAGCTTACAGGGGGCCTCACCCCTCCACTTT.

Here the CDR3 reads CASSINRDRRKSQPQHF. The CDR3 DNA reads as TGTGCCAGTAGTATTAACCGGGACAGGCGGAAATCGCAGCCCCAGCATTTT. The rearrangement joins TRBV19 to TRBJ1-5, with 8 nucleotides matching TRBD1. The V gene end was trimmed by 3 bases and the J gene end by 7 bases; junction bases not matched to a gene: 14. Germline V CDR1 and CDR2: LNHDA, SQIVND (reference sequence). This CDR3 region has 17 residues.

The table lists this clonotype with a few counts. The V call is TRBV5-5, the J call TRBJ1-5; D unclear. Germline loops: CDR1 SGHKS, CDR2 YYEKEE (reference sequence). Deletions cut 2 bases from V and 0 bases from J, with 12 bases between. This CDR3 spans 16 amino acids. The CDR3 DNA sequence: TGTGCCAGCAGCTTAAGAGGCGGATCTAGCAATCAGCCCCAGCATTTT. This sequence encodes CASSLRGGSSNQPQHF.

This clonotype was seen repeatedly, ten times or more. CDR3 DNA: TGTGCCAGCAGACGCGGGCAGCGGGAGGGCCTCTTCAATGAGCAGTTCTTC. Protein: CASRRGQREGLFNEQFF. The rearrangement links TRBV7-9 to TRBJ2-1, with 10 positions matching TRBD2. Germline V gene data show CDR1 as SEHNR and CDR2 as FQNEAQ (reference sequence). V lost 6 bases to trimming and J lost 6 bases; unmatched junction nucleotides: 14. There are 17 residues in the CDR3.

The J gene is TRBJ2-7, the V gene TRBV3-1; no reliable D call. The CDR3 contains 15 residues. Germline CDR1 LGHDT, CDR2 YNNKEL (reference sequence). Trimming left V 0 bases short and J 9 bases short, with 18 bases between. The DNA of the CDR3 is TGTGCCAGCAGCCAAGATCCCTTTCAGTCAGCGTTGCAGTACTTC. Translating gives CASSQDPFQSALQYF.

The CDR3 protein is CSAPSGRTYNEQFF. The CDR3 DNA is TGCAGTGCTCCTAGCGGGAGGACCTACAATGAGCAGTTCTTC. The rearrangement links TRBV20-1 to TRBJ2-1; TRBD2 matches at 11 bases. This CDR3 has 14 amino acids. Germline assignment: CDR1 DFQATT and CDR2 SNEGSKA (reference sequence). The ends lost 5 bases at V and 2 bases at J; junction bases unmatched: 2.

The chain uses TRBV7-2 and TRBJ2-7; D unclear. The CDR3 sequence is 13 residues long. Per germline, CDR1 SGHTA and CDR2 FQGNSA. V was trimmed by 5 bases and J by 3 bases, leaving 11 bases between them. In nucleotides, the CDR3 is TGTGCCAGCAGCGGCCGCGTCAGCTACGAGCAGTACTTC. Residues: CASSGRVSYEQYF.

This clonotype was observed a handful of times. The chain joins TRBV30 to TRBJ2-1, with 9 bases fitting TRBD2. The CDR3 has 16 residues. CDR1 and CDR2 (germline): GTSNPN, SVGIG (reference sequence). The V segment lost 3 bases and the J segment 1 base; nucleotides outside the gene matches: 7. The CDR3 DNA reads TGTGCCTGGAGAGGCGGGGGGGACCCATCCTACAATGAGCAGTTCTTC. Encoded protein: CAWRGGGDPSYNEQFF.

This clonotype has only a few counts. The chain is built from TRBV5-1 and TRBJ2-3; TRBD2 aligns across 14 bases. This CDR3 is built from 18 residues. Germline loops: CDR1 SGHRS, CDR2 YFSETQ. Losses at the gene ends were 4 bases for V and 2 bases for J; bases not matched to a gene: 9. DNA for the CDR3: TGCGCCAGCAGCAAACCTGGACTAGCGGGGGGACCCACAGATACGCAGTATTTT. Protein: CASSKPGLAGGPTDTQYF. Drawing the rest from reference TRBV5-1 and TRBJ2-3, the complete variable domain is KAGVTQTPRYLIKTRGQQVTLSCSPISGHRSVSWYQQTPGQGLQFLFEYFSETQRNKGNFPGRFSGRQFSNSRSEMNVSTLELGDSALYLCASSKPGLAGGPTDTQYFGPGTRLTVL.

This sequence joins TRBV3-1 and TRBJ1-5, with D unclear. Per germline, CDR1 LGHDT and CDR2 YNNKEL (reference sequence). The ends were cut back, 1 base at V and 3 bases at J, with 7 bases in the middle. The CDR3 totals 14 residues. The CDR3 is CASSQGTFNQPQHF. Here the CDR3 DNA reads TGTGCCAGCAGCCAAGGGACTTTCAATCAGCCCCAGCATTTT. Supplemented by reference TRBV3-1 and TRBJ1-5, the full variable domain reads DTAVSQTPKYLVTQMGNDKSIKCEQNLGHDTMYWYKQDSKKFLKIMFSYNNKELIINETVPNRFSPKSPDKAHLNLHINSLELGDSAVYFCASSQGTFNQPQHFGDGTRLSIL.

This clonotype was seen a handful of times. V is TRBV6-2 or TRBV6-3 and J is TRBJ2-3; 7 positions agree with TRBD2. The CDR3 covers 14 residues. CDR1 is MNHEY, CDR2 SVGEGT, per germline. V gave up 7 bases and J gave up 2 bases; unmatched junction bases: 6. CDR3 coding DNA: TGTGCCAGCACCCGAGCGGGGAACACAGATACGCAGTATTTT. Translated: CASTRAGNTDTQYF.

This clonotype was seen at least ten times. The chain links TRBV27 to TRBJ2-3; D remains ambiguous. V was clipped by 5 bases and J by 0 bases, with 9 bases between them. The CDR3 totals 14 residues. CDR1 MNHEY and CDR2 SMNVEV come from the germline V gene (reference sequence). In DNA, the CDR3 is TGTGCCAGCAGTACATATCGGAGCACAGATACGCAGTATTTT. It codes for CASSTYRSTDTQYF.

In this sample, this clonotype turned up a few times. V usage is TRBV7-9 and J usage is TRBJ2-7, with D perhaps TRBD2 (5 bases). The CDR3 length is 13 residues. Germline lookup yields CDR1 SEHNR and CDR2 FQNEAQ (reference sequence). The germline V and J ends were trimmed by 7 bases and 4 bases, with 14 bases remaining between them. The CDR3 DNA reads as TGTGCCAGCACCCTCCGGGGTGGGTACGAGCAGTACTTC. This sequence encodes CASTLRGGYEQYF.